These T cell receptor beta chains were read from a single sample in a study of blood T cell repertoires in COVID-19. Repertoires were generated with immunoSEQ multiplex PCR, while TCRdb's copy carries only in-frame clones and drops some. This table has a few hundred thousand clones, 86% appearing once. Source material: peripheral blood. Every receptor here comes from a man between 25 and 39 years old who had recovered from COVID-19. Each CDR3 is given with its conserved first and last residue. Fields, in order: V gene, D gene, CDR3 protein. A D gene is named only where the DNA matches it firmly.

TRBV6-6 TRBD1 CASRLQQGAVYNEQFF
TRBV4-3 TRBD1 CASSPQGATGANVLTF
TRBV2 - CASFPWDFRTDTQYF
TRBV18 - CASSQGGWGTEAFF
TRBV7-2 TRBD2 CASSNQQAGAGTGELFF
TRBV27 - CASSLSGGPGGYTF
TRBV9 TRBD2 CASSTSDGPYEQYF
TRBV7-9 TRBD1 CASSHPGQGPPNYGYTF
TRBV21-1 - CASSRVQGAMNTEAFF
TRBV5-8 - CASTRGFSYNEQFF
TRBV19 - CASSIGGQPQHF
TRBV4-1 - CASSQGRGFNQPQHF
TRBV11-2 TRBD1 CASSLGGPVAFF
TRBV6-2/TRBV6-3 - CASSLGSLVNTEAFF
TRBV5-1 - CASSRGAAVVQETQYF
TRBV10-3 TRBD1 CAINAGPGGDTGELFF
TRBV5-1 - CASSGHRSDTYNYGYTF
TRBV30 - CAWSVPLGHLFNQPQHF
TRBV5-1 TRBD1 CASSPHQGQFLNEQYF
TRBV5-1 - CASSLVSEATDTQYF
TRBV5-1 - CASSLQGFNEKLFF
TRBV30 TRBD1 CAWRGQGAHGYTF
TRBV19 TRBD1 CASSIPGTGVKQYF
TRBV29-1 - CSGARGDTEAFF
TRBV19 TRBD2 CASRGLVDVGEQYF
TRBV12-3/TRBV12-4 - CATRSGEWTEAFF
TRBV7-9 TRBD2 CASSLVSGGSYEQYF
TRBV7-9 - CASSLAWGDQPQHF
TRBV12-3/TRBV12-4 - CASSLRVYGGYTF
TRBV13 - CASSPPGAGPDTEAFF
TRBV7-2 TRBD2 CASSFHPGGRNEQFF
TRBV18 TRBD2 CASSSGLAVSYNEQFF
TRBV5-1 TRBD1 CASSPRTGSDEQYF
TRBV19 - CASSTQGWFAFF
TRBV7-2 - CASSFSQGPSYEQYF
TRBV4-1 - CASSQDKYKGQGPPEAFF
TRBV7-2 TRBD1 CASSLVASGTGGAGGYTF
TRBV2 TRBD1 CASRDRGLSNYGYTF
TRBV5-4 TRBD2 CASSIDGLAGGLVTGELFF
TRBV12-3/TRBV12-4 - CASSWLAEETQYF
TRBV6-2/TRBV6-3 - CASSPHRDKAEAFF
TRBV7-2 TRBD1 CASSLQGGDNVLTF
TRBV10-3 - CAISVNGENTEAFF
TRBV30 TRBD2 CACTTFSAGGPGGELFF
TRBV4-1 - CASSQDLLLRDTQYF
TRBV3-1/TRBV3-2 TRBD1 CASSQRQGDTEAFF
TRBV6-1 - CASSEARGLEQYF
TRBV5-1 - CASSLDSPSGANVLTF
TRBV6-5 TRBD1 CASSQGTGSSTLHF
TRBV19 - CASSPGGSYTF
TRBV19 - CASSLPGGLFF
TRBV5-1 - CASSDTGQPNEKLFF
TRBV7-2 - CASSTEQRRDTEAFF
TRBV6-2/TRBV6-3 - CASSYGQYSRGTQYF
TRBV5-1 - CASSSALSRQEKLFF
TRBV5-5 - CASSLGWLTEAFF
TRBV13 - CASSPLTGYQETQYF